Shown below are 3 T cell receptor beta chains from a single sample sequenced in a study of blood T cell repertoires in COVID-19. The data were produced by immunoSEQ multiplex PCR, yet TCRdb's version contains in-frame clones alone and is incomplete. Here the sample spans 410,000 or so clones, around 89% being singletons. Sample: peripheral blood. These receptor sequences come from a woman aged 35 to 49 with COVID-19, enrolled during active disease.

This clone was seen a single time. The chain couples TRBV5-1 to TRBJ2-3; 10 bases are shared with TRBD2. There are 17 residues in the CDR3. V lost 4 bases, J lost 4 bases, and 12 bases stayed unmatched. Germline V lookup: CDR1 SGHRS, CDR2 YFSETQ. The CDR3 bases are TGCGCCAGCAGCCGAGCCCACCTAGCGGGAGAAGCAGATACGCAGTATTTT. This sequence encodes CASSRAHLAGEADTQYF.

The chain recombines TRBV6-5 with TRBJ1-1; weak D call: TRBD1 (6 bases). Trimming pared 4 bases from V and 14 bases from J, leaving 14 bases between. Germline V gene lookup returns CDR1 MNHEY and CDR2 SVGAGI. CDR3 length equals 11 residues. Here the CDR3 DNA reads TGTGCCAGCAGTTTCCCGACAGGCCAGTTCTTT. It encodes CASSFPTGQFF.

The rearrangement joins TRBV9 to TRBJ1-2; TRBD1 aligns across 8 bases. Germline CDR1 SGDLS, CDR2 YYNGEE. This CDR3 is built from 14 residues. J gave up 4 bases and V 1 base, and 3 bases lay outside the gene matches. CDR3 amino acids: CASSVHRGAYGYTF. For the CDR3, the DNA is TGTGCCAGCAGCGTACACAGGGGGGCCTATGGCTACACCTTC.